A single T cell receptor beta chain is shown here with its context. This sample was included in a study of blood T cell repertoires in COVID-19. The wider study: Samples came from the United States, Italy and Spain, spanning acute and convalescent COVID-19. In each case, the material was cDNA or gDNA derived from T cells, B-cell-depleted T cells, or PBMCs.

TCRdb's copy holds only in-frame clones and misses some; the assay was immunoSEQ multiplex PCR. The table has 100,000 or so clones, approximately 89% seen once; the top ten hold around a tenth. Germline V gene data show CDR1 as MNHEY and CDR2 as SMNVEV (reference sequence). V was pared by 4 bases and J by 1 base, with 14 bases between. The CDR3 is 16 amino acids. The origin of this receptor is a woman between 25 and 40 years old with acute or convalescent COVID-19. The chain couples TRBV27 to TRBJ2-1, with a possible D match to TRBD1 (5 bases). The sequencing sample was made of peripheral blood. In DNA, the CDR3 is TGTGCCAGCAGTTCGCAGGGATATCGATCCTACAATGAGCAGTTCTTC. Translating gives CASSSQGYRSYNEQFF.